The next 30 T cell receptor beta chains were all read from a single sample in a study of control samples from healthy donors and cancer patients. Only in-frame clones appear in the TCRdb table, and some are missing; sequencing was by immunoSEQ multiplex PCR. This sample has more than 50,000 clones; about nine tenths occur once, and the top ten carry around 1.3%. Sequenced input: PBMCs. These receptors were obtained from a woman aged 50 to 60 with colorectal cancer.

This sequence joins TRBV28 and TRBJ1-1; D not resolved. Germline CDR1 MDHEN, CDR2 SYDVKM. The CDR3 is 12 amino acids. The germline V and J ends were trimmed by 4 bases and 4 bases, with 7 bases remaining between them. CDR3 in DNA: TGTGCCAGCAGTTCATGGAGCACTGAAGCTTTCTTT. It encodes CASSSWSTEAFF.

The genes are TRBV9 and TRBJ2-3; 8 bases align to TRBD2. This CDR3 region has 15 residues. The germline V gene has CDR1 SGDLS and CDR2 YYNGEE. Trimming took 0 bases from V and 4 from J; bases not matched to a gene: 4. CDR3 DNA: TGTGCCAGCAGCGTAGGGGGTAGCGGGGCAGATACGCAGTATTTT. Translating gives CASSVGGSGADTQYF.

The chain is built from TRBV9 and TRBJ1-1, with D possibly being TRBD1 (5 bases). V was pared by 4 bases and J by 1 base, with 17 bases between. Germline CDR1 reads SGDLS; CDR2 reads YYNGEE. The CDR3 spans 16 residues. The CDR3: CASSLDIGASNTEAFF. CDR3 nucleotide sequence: TGTGCCAGCAGCTTGGATATTGGGGCGTCGAACACTGAAGCTTTCTTT. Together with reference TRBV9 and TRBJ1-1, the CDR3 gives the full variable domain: DSGVTQTPKHLITATGQRVTLRCSPRSGDLSVYWYQQSLDQGLQFLIQYYNGEERAKGNILERFSAQQFPDLHSELNLSSLELGDSALYFCASSLDIGASNTEAFFGQGTRLTVV.

CDR3 bases: TGTGCCAGTAGTATCAGCTTACAAGAGACCCAGTACTTC. This encodes CASSISLQETQYF. The chain combines TRBV19 with TRBJ2-5; D is ambiguous. CDR3 length equals 13 residues. V shed 3 bases and J shed 2 bases, with 7 bases lying between them. CDR1 is LNHDA and CDR2 is SQIVND in the germline V gene (reference sequence).

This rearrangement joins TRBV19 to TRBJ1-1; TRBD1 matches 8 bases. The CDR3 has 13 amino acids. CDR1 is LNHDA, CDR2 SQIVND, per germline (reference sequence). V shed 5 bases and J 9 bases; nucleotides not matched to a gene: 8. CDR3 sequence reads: CASSASGGWKAFF. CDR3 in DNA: TGTGCCAGTAGTGCCTCAGGGGGCTGGAAAGCTTTCTTT.

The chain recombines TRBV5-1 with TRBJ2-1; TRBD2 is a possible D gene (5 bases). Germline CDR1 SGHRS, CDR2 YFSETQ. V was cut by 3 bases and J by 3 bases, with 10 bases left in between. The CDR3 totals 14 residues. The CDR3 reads CASSSSSGYNEQFF. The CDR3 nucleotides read TGCGCCAGCAGCTCCTCCAGCGGCTACAATGAGCAGTTCTTC.

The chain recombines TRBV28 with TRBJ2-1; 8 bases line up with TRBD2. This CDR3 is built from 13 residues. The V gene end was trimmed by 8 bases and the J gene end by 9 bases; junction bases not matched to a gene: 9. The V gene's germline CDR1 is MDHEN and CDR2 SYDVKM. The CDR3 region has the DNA TGTGCCAGCGATAAGCGGGAGCCCCCTGAGCAGTTCTTC. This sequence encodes CASDKREPPEQFF.

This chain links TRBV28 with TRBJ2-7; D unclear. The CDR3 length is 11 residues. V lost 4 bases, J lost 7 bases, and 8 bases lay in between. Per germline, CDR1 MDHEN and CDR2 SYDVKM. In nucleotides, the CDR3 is TGTGCCAGCAGTTCACAGCATGAGCAGTACTTC. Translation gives CASSSQHEQYF.

CDR3 amino acids: CASSIKAGTHEQFF. The CDR3, as DNA: TGTGCCAGTAGTATAAAGGCCGGGACTCATGAGCAGTTCTTC. The rearrangement uses TRBV19 and TRBJ2-1; weak D call: TRBD2 (6 bases). The CDR3 sequence is 14 residues long. Germline lookup yields CDR1 LNHDA and CDR2 SQIVND (reference sequence). Between the trimmed V and J ends, which lost 2 bases and 8 bases, there was a span of 13 bases.

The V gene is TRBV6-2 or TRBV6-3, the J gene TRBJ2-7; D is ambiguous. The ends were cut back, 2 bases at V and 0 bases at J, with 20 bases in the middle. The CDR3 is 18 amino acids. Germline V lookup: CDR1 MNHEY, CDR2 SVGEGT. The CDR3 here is CASSYTRSPPAISYEQYF. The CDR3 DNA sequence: TGTGCCAGCAGTTACACGCGCTCCCCCCCAGCAATCTCCTACGAGCAGTACTTC.

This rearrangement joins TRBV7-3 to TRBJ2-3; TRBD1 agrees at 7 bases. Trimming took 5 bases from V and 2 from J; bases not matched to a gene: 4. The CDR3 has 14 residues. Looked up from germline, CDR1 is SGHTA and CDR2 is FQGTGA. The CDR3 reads CASSRQGATDTQYF. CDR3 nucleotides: TGTGCCAGCAGCCGACAGGGTGCCACAGATACGCAGTATTTT. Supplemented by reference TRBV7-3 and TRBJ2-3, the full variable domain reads GAGVSQTPSNKVTEKGKYVELRCDPISGHTALYWYRQSLGQGPEFLIYFQGTGAADDSGLPNDRFFAVRPEGSVSTLKIQRTERGDSAVYLCASSRQGATDTQYFGPGTRLTVL.

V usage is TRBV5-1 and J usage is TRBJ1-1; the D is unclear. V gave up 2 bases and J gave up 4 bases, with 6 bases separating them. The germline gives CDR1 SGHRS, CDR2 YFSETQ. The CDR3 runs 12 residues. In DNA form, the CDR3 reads TGCGCCAGCAGCTTTCTGGGCACTGAAGCTTTCTTT. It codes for CASSFLGTEAFF.

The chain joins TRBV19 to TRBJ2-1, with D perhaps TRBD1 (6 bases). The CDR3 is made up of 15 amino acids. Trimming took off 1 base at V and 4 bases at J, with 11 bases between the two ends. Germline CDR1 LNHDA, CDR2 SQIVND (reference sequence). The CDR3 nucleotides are TGTGCCAGTAGTATAGCAAAGGGGGTGTACAATGAGCAGTTCTTC. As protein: CASSIAKGVYNEQFF.

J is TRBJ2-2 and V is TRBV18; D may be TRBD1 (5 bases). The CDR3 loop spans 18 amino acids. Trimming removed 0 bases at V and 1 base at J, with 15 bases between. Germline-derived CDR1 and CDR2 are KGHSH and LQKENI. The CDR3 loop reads CASSPPLGAGKNTGELFF. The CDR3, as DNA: TGTGCCAGCTCACCACCCCTTGGGGCAGGGAAGAACACCGGGGAGCTGTTTTTT.

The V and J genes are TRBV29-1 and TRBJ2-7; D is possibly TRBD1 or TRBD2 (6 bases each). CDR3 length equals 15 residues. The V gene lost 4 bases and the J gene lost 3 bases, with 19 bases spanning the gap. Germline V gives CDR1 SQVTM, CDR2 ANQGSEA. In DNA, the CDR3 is TGCAGCGTTGCTCTCCCAGTACAGGGACTCTACGAGCAGTACTTC. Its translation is CSVALPVQGLYEQYF.

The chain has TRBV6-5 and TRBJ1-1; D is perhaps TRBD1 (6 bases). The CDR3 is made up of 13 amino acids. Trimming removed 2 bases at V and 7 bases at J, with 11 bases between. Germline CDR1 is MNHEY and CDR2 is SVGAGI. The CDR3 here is CASSYEGQLEAFF. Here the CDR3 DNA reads TGTGCCAGCAGTTACGAAGGACAGCTTGAAGCTTTCTTT.

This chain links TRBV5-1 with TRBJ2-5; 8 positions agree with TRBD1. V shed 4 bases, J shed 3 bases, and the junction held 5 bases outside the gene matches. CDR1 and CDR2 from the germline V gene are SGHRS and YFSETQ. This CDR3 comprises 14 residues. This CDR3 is CASSRGQAEETQYF. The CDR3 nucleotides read TGCGCCAGCAGCAGGGGACAGGCGGAAGAGACCCAGTACTTC.

The CDR3 is CASRLTVNTEAFF. Written as DNA, the CDR3 is TGTGCCAGCAGGTTGACAGTGAACACTGAAGCTTTCTTT. This chain uses TRBV28 with TRBJ1-1; a possible D gene is TRBD1 (5 bases). This CDR3 contains 13 residues. Germline values: CDR1 MDHEN, CDR2 SYDVKM. The germline V and J ends were trimmed by 6 bases and 0 bases, with 8 bases remaining between them. Full variable domain (outside the CDR3, taken from reference TRBV28 and TRBJ1-1): DVKVTQSSRYLVKRTGEKVFLECVQDMDHENMFWYRQDPGLGLRLIYFSYDVKMKEKGDIPEGYSVSREKKERFSLILESASTNQTSMYLCASRLTVNTEAFFGQGTRLTVV.

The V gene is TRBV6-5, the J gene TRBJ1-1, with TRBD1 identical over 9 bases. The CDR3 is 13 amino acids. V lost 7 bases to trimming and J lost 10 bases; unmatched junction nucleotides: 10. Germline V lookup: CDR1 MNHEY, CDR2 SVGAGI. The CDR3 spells CASNDGTGRLAFF. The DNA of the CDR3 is TGTGCCAGCAACGACGGGACAGGGAGGTTAGCTTTCTTT.

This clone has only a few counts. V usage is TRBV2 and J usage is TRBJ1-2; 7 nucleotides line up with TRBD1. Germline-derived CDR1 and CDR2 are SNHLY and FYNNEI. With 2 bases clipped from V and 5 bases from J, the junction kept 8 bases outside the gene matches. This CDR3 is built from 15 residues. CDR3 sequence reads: CASSEFMAGGYGYTF. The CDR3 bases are TGTGCCAGCAGTGAATTCATGGCAGGGGGGTATGGCTACACCTTC.

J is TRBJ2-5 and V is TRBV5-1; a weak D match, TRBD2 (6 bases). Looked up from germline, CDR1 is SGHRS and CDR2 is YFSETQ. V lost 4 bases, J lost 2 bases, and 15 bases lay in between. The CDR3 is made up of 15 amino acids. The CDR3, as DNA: TGCGCCAGCAGCGCCGGAGGTGGAGGGCAAGAGACCCAGTACTTC. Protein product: CASSAGGGGQETQYF.

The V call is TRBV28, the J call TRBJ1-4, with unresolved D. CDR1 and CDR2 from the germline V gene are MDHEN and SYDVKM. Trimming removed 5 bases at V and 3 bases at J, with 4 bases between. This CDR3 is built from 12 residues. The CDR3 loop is CASSVSNEKLFF. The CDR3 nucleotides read TGTGCCAGCAGTGTCTCTAATGAAAAACTGTTTTTT.

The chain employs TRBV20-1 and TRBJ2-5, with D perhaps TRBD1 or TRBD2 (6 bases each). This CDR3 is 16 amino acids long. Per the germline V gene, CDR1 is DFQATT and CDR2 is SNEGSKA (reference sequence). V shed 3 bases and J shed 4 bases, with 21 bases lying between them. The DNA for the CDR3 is TGCAGTGCTAGTCTGGAGGCGAGGGGGGCGGGAGAGACCCAGTACTTC. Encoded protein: CSASLEARGAGETQYF.

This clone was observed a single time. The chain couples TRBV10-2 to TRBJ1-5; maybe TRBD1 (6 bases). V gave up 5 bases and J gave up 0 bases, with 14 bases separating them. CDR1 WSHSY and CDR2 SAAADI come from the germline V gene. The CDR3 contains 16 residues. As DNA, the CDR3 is TGCGCCAGCAGTCCCCGGACAGTGTTTAGCAATCAGCCCCAGCATTTT. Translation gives CASSPRTVFSNQPQHF.

The CDR3 coding sequence is TGTGCCAGCAGCCAAGACGGCAGTTATCAGCCCCAGCATTTT. Its protein product is CASSQDGSYQPQHF. The chain combines TRBV3-1 (or the pseudogene TRBV3-2) with TRBJ1-5; D is ambiguous. V lost 0 bases to trimming and J lost 5 bases, with 8 bases between them. The germline V gene encodes CDR1 LGHDT and CDR2 YNNKEL (reference sequence). This CDR3 comprises 14 residues.

CDR3 in DNA: TGTGCCAGCAGCTCCCAGCTGAGCTCACCCCTCCACTTT. It yields the protein CASSSQLSSPLHF. The chain employs TRBV7-2 and TRBJ1-6; no definite D call. CDR3 length: 13 residues. V shed 4 bases and J shed 10 bases, with 11 bases lying between them. CDR1 SGHTA and CDR2 FQGNSA come from the germline V gene.

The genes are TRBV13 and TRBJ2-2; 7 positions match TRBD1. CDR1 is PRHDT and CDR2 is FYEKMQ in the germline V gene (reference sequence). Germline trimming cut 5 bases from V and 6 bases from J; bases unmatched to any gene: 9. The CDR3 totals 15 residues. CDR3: CASSHRGVFPGELFF. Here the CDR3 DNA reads TGTGCCAGCAGCCACAGGGGAGTTTTTCCCGGGGAGCTGTTTTTT. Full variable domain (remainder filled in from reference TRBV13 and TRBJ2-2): AAGVIQSPRHLIKEKRETATLKCYPIPRHDTVYWYQQGPGQDPQFLISFYEKMQSDKGSIPDRFSAQQFSDYHSELNMSSLELGDSALYFCASSHRGVFPGELFFGEGSRLTVL.

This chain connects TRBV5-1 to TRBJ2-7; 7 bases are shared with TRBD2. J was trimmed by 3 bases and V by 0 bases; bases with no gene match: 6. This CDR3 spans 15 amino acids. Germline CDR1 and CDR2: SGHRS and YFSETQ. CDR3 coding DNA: TGCGCCAGCAGCTTGGGGCTAGCGGAGAACTACGAGCAGTACTTC. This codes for CASSLGLAENYEQYF.

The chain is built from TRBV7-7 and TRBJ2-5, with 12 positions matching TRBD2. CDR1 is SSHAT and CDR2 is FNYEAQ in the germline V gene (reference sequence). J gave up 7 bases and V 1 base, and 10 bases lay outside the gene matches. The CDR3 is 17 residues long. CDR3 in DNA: TGTGCCAGCAGCTTAGATCTAGCGGGAGGGCCCACGGGGACCCAGTACTTC. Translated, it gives CASSLDLAGGPTGTQYF.

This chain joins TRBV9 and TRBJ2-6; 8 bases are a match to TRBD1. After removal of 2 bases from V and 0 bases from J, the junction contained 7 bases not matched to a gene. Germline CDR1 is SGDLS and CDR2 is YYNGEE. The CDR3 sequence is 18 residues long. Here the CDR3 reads CASSVDGTGHSGANVLTF. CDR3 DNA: TGTGCCAGCAGCGTGGACGGGACAGGCCACTCTGGGGCCAACGTCCTGACTTTC.